This T cell receptor (beta chain) was documented in a study of blood T cell repertoires in COVID-19. Method: immunoSEQ multiplex PCR; TCRdb's copy keeps in-frame clones and lacks some. The table includes approximately 230,000 clones, roughly 90% detected once. J lost 7 bases, V lost 3 bases, and 6 bases had no gene match. CDR1 is SGDLS and CDR2 is YYNGEE in the germline V gene. The CDR3 extends over 14 amino acids. The origin of this receptor is a man aged 25-45 years who had recovered from COVID-19. The sample was peripheral blood. V is TRBV9 and J is TRBJ2-1; 8 nucleotides agree with TRBD2. The CDR3 coding sequence is TGTGCCAGCAGCGACGGGGGGGCCCAGAATGAGCAGTTCTTC. Its protein product is CASSDGGAQNEQFF.